The T cell receptor (beta chain) described here comes from a study of shared clonotypes between healthy human individuals (dated by TCRdb to 2018 to 2020). A note on the overall study: A couple of women and a few men aged 18 to 49 years were included in the cohort. For each donor, CD4 naive and CD4 memory were each run on three plates, CD8 naive on two plates, and CD8 memory on one plate. Different laboratories and diverse techniques were used to prepare libraries and sequence TCR repertoires, to increase sequencing depth and limit assay-specific biases. Per donor, leukapheresis produced somewhere between about 0.8 and 9.5 billion PBMCs. To estimate repertoire size and how much clonotypes are shared between individuals, the study performed deep sequencing of blood TCR repertoires from a handful of healthy adults. Study-wide conclusions, independent of this receptor: Based on pairwise subsampling, the degree of clonotype sharing among donors was expected to be affected by sequencing depth. Even with the large sequencing depth, rarefaction of the sorted-subset datasets indicated that sequencing was incomplete. Compared with non-shared clonotypes, the clonotypes found in all four sorted-subset donors had higher generation probabilities. Estimated clonotype richness was generally larger for naive than for memory subsets. Sampling was restricted to blood, and TCR repertoires in tissue are likely to differ from TCR repertoires in blood. Sharing across several donors was observed for approximately 5% of naive CD4, over 3% of naive CD8, 2% to 2.5% of memory CD4, and about 0.4% of memory CD8 clonotypes. Because the study included a small number of donors, the genetic and exposure-history diversity represented was limited.

Using the deep immunoSEQ assay, multiplex PCR amplified TCR CDR3 regions from genomic DNA. Extracted genomic DNA from each cell subset was spread evenly across all wells of several immunoSEQ 96-well plates, with each plate serving as a replicate. For sorted subsets, approximately 210 ng of genomic DNA, equivalent to 25,000 to 30,000 T cell genomes, went into each replicate PCR. Purified libraries were quantified with a Qubit 3.0 fluorometer, sized on a Bioanalyzer 2100, and re-quantified with the KAPA Library Quantification kit. Each immunoSEQ 96-well plate was sequenced on its own single-read 150-cycle Illumina NextSeq 550 flow cell. In the source study's methods: Because only junctional sequences without quality scores were contained in the immunoSEQ output, filtering matching that applied to full-length reads could not be performed. To assign V/J genes and CDR3, sequences were annotated against IMGT germline references using PyIR, a Python wrapper for IgBLAST v1.9. Reads with weak V/J assignments (E-value above 1e-6), missing CDR3, stop codons, out-of-frame junctions, or ambiguous translated residues were removed. V3J clonotypes were defined by identical inferred V gene, J gene, and CDR3 amino acid sequence. Percentage overlap between repertoires was calculated by dividing the number of shared unique clonotypes by the size of the smaller repertoire. Three approaches were used to assess repertoire richness: RTK rarefaction, the Chao1 estimator, and Recon v2.1 estimates of unobserved clonotypes. Generation probabilities were computed with OLGA for all TCRbeta clonotypes obtained by the gDNA method from a few donors. In TCRdb, the immuneACCESS table is reduced to in-frame sequences with V and J assigned. These tables do not hold every clone; where another copy was compared, an unresolved V gene accounts for under half, and the others remain unexplained. V, J and clone size derive from that table, while D and trimming were established from the DNA sequence. In all, the sample holds 1.6 million or so clones, and approximately 98.5% of those were seen once. Clones ranked in the top ten supply 0.36% of the sample.

The donors were healthy, HIV-negative adults with no recently reported acute infections or vaccinations. Only Caucasian adults living in Nashville, Tennessee, USA were represented among the donors. CD4+ T cells were enriched through magnetic negative selection, after which naive cells were positively selected on CD45RA and the remaining negative fraction served as the memory subset. Blood was obtained by leukapheresis, after which PBMCs were separated by Ficoll-Histopaque density gradient centrifugation and cryopreserved in liquid nitrogen vapor phase. Purity and quantity of every magnetically sorted T cell population were checked by analytical flow cytometry. From each sorted fraction, genomic DNA was isolated and quantified by UV absorbance on a Nanodrop 2000c. For this clone: Which antigen it targets is not known. It has no much larger one-base neighbor in the sample; base qualities were not kept.

Looking up the germline V gene yields CDR1 MGHDK and CDR2 SYGVNS. V and J are truncated by 8 bases and 4 bases respectively, leaving an intervening sequence of 11 bases. From its cysteine to its phenylalanine, the CDR3 spans 12 amino acids. The sequence is cut down to CDR3 DNA, 36 bases in frame from base 1. The rearranged chain carries TRBV25-1 and TRBJ2-5; the D region is possibly TRBD1 or TRBD2, each matching across 5 bases. Sequenced input: naive CD4+ T cells sorted from blood. The sample's cell subset or site label is to be understood as: CD45RA+ positively selected. This sequence was found in a young man in good health. The CDR3 protein is CASLRGRETQYF. The sequence in DNA is TGTGCCAGCCTACGGGGCAGAGAGACCCAGTACTTC.